Listed here is a single T cell receptor beta chain. Assay used: immunoSEQ multiplex PCR; TCRdb lists only in-frame clones, some missing. Among 80,000 to 85,000 clones, about 88% were seen once, and the ten largest hold approximately 5.1%. These data are taken from a study of control samples from healthy donors and cancer patients. From germline, CDR1 is SGHDN and CDR2 FVKESK. The CDR3 spans 13 residues. Trimming pared 4 bases from V and 6 bases from J, leaving 10 bases between. V gene TRBV14 combines with J gene TRBJ1-3; no firm D call. Source material: blood. The sequence was obtained from a woman aged 50 to 60 in good health. Here the CDR3 reads CASSLGNANTIYF. The CDR3 DNA sequence: TGTGCCAGCAGCCTGGGTAATGCAAACACCATATATTTT.